Each of the 17 T cell receptor beta chains below was sequenced from the same sample in a study of tumor-infiltrating lymphocytes in primary liver carcinoma. Total RNA (about 500 ng) served as template for TCR beta cDNA synthesis primed by a constant-region primer. Sequencing libraries for TCR beta derived from three nested multiplex PCR rounds that used slightly modified ARM-PCR. A C-beta reverse primer and TRBV1-TRBV30 forward primers served in each of the first two PCR rounds, at ten to eleven cycles apiece. TCRdb reprocessed the multiplex PCR reads with MiXCR, giving one entry per CDR3 protein. The sample lists roughly 100,000 distinct CDR3 sequences, roughly 80% seen once, with roughly a fifth in the top ten. Between roughly 17 and 31 mg of unsorted bulk tissue served as the source from which RNA and DNA were co-extracted. The sequencing input was liver tumor tissue from sampling region 3. Stated subset: tumor region T3, left-lateral pole. The receptors originated from a middle-aged man with primary liver carcinoma and hepatitis B virus infection.

For this clonotype: Sequence at one end of the junction differs from germline and may be a read error. V gene TRBV11-1 combines with J gene TRBJ1-2, with 7 bases aligning to TRBD1. The CDR3 runs to 15 residues. Germline values: CDR1 SGHAT, CDR2 FQDESV (reference sequence). The CDR3 bases are TGTGCCAGCAGCCCGGGACAGAGTCAGAACCATGGCTACAGCTTC. Its protein product is CASSPGQSQNHGYSF.

This clonotype appeared a few times. CDR3 protein: CASTTSAVVKNIQYF. CDR3 coding DNA: TGTGCCAGTACCACTTCGGCTGTAGTCAAAAACATTCAGTACTTC. The chain is built from TRBV11-2 and TRBJ2-4; no definite D call. CDR1 and CDR2 (germline): SGHAT, FQNNGV. V was pared by 9 bases and J by 3 bases, with 18 bases between. The CDR3 covers 15 residues.

CDR3 DNA: TGTGCCAGCAGTTACTCGATAGGGACAACCACCGGGGAGCCTTTTTTT. It specifies CASSYSIGTTTGEPFF. This chain joins TRBV6-2 or TRBV6-3 and TRBJ2-2; the D gene is possibly TRBD1 (6 bases). In germline, CDR1 is MNHEY, CDR2 SVGEGT. Trimming cost V 0 bases and J 17 bases, with 25 bases left between them. The CDR3 is made up of 16 amino acids.

With respect to this clonotype: In this CDR3 the conserved last residue, phenylalanine or tryptophan, is missing, so a read error is likely. The chain employs TRBV11-1 and TRBJ2-5; D not certain. In germline, CDR1 is SGHAT, CDR2 FQDESV (reference sequence). The CDR3 length is 12 residues. CDR3 DNA: TGTGCGAGCAGCTCTGGTGCTCTGACCCAGTACTTA. It translates to CASSSGALTQYL.

The rearrangement links TRBV4-1 to TRBJ1-1; 7 bases match TRBD1. The CDR3 has 16 amino acids. The junction had 14 bases not matched to a gene; V was cut back by 7 bases and J by 3 bases. The germline CDR1 and CDR2 sequences are MGHRA and YSYEKL. DNA for the CDR3: TGCGCCAGCAACCAGGATTGGGGGACAGTCGACACTGAAGCTTTCTTT. This gives the protein CASNQDWGTVDTEAFF.

A word on this clonotype: No conserved phenylalanine or tryptophan ends this CDR3, so it is likely a read error. The limits of the CDR3 on the DNA are not certain, so only TCRdb's listed CDR3 is given. The rearrangement uses TRBV6-5 and TRBJ1-1; the D call in the table, TRBD1, was not verified against the DNA. With termini counted, the CDR3 has 13 amino acids. Germline V CDR1 and CDR2: MNHEY, SVGAGI. The CDR3 protein is CACSRTGETEALY.

For this clonotype: The conserved phenylalanine or tryptophan is not found at the CDR3 terminus, so this likely reflects a read error. The chain combines TRBV6-2 or TRBV6-3 with TRBJ2-1; 8 bases map to TRBD2. CDR3 size: 15 residues. Germline V lookup: CDR1 MNHEY, CDR2 SVGEGT. CDR3 DNA: TGTGCCAACAGTCGACGACTACTAGCGGCCAATGAGCAGTTCATC. Amino acid sequence: CANSRRLLAANEQFI.

The CDR3: CASNQEGGTQYF. As DNA, the CDR3 is TGTGCCAGCAACCAGGAAGGGGGGACCCAGTACTTC. This chain links TRBV7-9 with TRBJ2-5, with D possibly TRBD1 on 6 matching bases. The CDR3 consists of 12 residues. The V gene lost 7 bases and the J gene lost 7 bases, with 13 bases spanning the gap. Germline CDR1 SEHNR, CDR2 FQNEAQ (reference sequence).

Remarks on this clonotype: The junction shows a germline mismatch at one end, possibly a read error. The rearrangement links TRBV5-4 to TRBJ2-1; 7 bases fit TRBD2. Germline loops: CDR1 SGHNT, CDR2 YYREEE (reference sequence). The CDR3 contains 15 residues. The CDR3 region has the DNA TGTGCCACCAGCCACGGGACTAACGGGAATATTGAGCAGTTCTTC. Translating gives CATSHGTNGNIEQFF.

Comment on this clonotype: A much larger clone sits a single nucleotide away, making a read error possible. V usage is TRBV29-1 and J usage is TRBJ1-2; D is uncertain. CDR3 size: 14 residues. Germline V lookup: CDR1 SQVTM, CDR2 ANQGSEA. The V end was cut by 1 base, the J end by 7 bases, with 16 bases between. The CDR3 spells CSVEVGGPGIGYTF. DNA for the CDR3: TGCAGCGTTGAAGTCGGCGGACCCGGTATTGGCTACACCTTC.

Comment on this clonotype: The junction departs from germline at one end; a sequencing error may be responsible. The chain couples TRBV6-1 to TRBJ2-2; tentative D call: TRBD2 (5 bases). The CDR3 is 16 amino acids. Per the germline V gene, CDR1 is MNHNS and CDR2 is SASEGT. Written as DNA, the CDR3 is TGTGCCAGCGGTGAAGTTCCCACTAGTTTACCCGAGGAGCTGTTTTTT. As protein: CASGEVPTSLPEELFF.

As to this clonotype: The junction and the germline gene differ at one end; a read error may be behind it. The rearrangement uses TRBV10-3 and TRBJ2-1, with D possibly TRBD1 on 6 matching bases. This CDR3 has 14 residues. The germline gives CDR1 ENHRY, CDR2 SYGVKD. CDR3 sequence (DNA): TGTGCCATCAGTGAGTCATCAGGGGCCCCTGAGCACTCCTTC. It specifies CAISESSGAPEHSF.

This clonotype is medium-sized by share. The chain combines TRBV11-2 with TRBJ1-1; D gene uncertain. Deletions cut 7 bases from V and 1 base from J, with 10 bases between. The CDR3 runs to 13 residues. Germline V gene lookup returns CDR1 SGHAT and CDR2 FQNNGV. The CDR3 is CASTRSGNTEAFF. Written as DNA, the CDR3 is TGTGCCAGCACCCGGTCGGGGAACACTGAAGCTTTCTTT.

Concerning this clonotype itself: Given the absence of the conserved phenylalanine or tryptophan at the CDR3 end, a read error is likely. The chain couples TRBV11-2 to TRBJ2-3; TRBD2 is a possible D gene (5 bases). CDR1 and CDR2 (germline): SGHAT, FQNNGV. This CDR3 comprises 16 residues. The CDR3 coding sequence is TGTGACAGCAGCTTACAAGTGGGAGTCAGCACAGATACGCAGTATGTT. Translation: CDSSLQVGVSTDTQYV.

This clonotype was counted once. A read error is possible here, since a much larger clone lies one base away. Without the conserved terminal phenylalanine or tryptophan, this CDR3 likely stems from a read error. Here the CDR3 DNA reads TGTGCCAGCAGTTACTTAGCGGAAGCTTTCTCT. Translating it yields CASSYLAEAFS. The J gene is TRBJ1-1, the V gene TRBV6-2 or TRBV6-3; no clear D. V was cut by 1 base and J by 8 bases, with 5 bases left in between. The length of the CDR3 is 11 residues. Germline V lookup: CDR1 MNHEY, CDR2 SVGEGT.

Notes on this clonotype: One end of the junction does not line up with germline, which may come from a read error. The rearrangement links TRBV29-1 to TRBJ2-2; perhaps D is TRBD1 or TRBD2 (5 bases each). This CDR3 region has 14 residues. CDR1 is SQVTM and CDR2 is ANQGSEA in the germline V gene. The CDR3 DNA is TGCAGCGCCTCCCTCGGCATAGGGGCCGGGGAGCTGTTATTT. It specifies CSASLGIGAGELLF.

This clonotype was observed once. The rearrangement joins TRBV5-1 to TRBJ2-7, with TRBD2 matching 9 bases. The CDR3 contains 15 residues. Germline-derived CDR1 and CDR2 are SGHRS and YFSETQ. Trimming at V came to 4 bases and at J to 7 bases, leaving 12 bases not matched to a gene. The CDR3 loop is CASSVGSSGSPEQYF. The CDR3 DNA sequence: TGCGCCAGCAGCGTGGGGAGTAGCGGGAGCCCTGAGCAGTACTTC.